What follows are 9 T cell receptor beta chains derived from one specimen sequenced in a study of T cell responses to AZD1222 COVID-19 vaccine. Sequencing was performed with immunoSEQ multiplex PCR; in TCRdb, only in-frame clones are kept and a portion is missing. The repertoire holds around 170,000 clones, with approximately 90% as singletons. Specimen: peripheral blood, collected on day 0 of AZD1222 vaccination. All receptors come from an adult in good health.

The sample holds a few counts of this clone. The chain couples TRBV19 to TRBJ1-6, with D maybe TRBD1 (5 bases). CDR1 LNHDA and CDR2 SQIVND come from the germline V gene (reference sequence). The CDR3 runs to 14 residues. V gave up 5 bases and J gave up 7 bases, with 12 bases separating them. The CDR3 is CASSEGARNSPLHF. In DNA, the CDR3 is TGTGCCAGTAGTGAAGGGGCAAGGAATTCACCCCTCCACTTT. Filled out from reference TRBV19 and TRBJ1-6, the complete variable domain reads DGGITQSPKYLFRKEGQNVTLSCEQNLNHDAMYWYRQDPGQGLRLIYYSQIVNDFQKGDIAEGYSVSREKKESFPLTVTSAQKNPTAFYLCASSEGARNSPLHFGNGTRLTVT.

CDR3 coding DNA: TGTGCCAGCAGTTCCGGAAGGACCTACGAGCAGTACTTC. It is translated as CASSSGRTYEQYF. The genes are TRBV28 and TRBJ2-7; D unresolved. Germline loops: CDR1 MDHEN, CDR2 SYDVKM. Trimming cost V 4 bases and J 2 bases, with 9 bases left between them. This CDR3 has 13 amino acids.

This clone was detected a few times. The chain employs TRBV15 and TRBJ2-1; D possibly uses TRBD1 or TRBD2 (5 bases each). V was shortened by 7 bases and J by 6 bases, with 19 bases between the two germline ends. The CDR3 has 15 residues. Germline values: CDR1 LNHNV, CDR2 YYDKDF (reference sequence). Written as DNA, the CDR3 is TGTGCCACCACCGCGGCAGGGATGAGGGGCAATGAGCAGTTCTTC. Translating gives CATTAAGMRGNEQFF.

V and J are TRBV7-9 and TRBJ2-7, with a possible D match to TRBD1 (6 bases). Germline V gives CDR1 SEHNR, CDR2 FQNEAQ (reference sequence). V was shortened by 1 base and J by 3 bases, with 10 bases between the two germline ends. The CDR3 totals 14 residues. CDR3 nucleotides: TGTGCCAGCAGCTTAGGGCAGGGGCGCTACGAGCAGTACTTC. It is translated as CASSLGQGRYEQYF.

This clone was detected once. The same CDR3 arises from other DNA sequences in this sample as well. V is TRBV5-1 and J is TRBJ1-1; D not certain. CDR3 length: 14 residues. Germline CDR1 reads SGHRS; CDR2 reads YFSETQ. V lost 0 bases and J 2 bases, leaving 8 bases between the germline ends. The DNA for the CDR3 is TGCGCCAGCAGCTTGGGAGTGGGTAACACTGAAGCTTTCTTT. It is translated as CASSLGVGNTEAFF. The whole variable domain, filled in from reference TRBV5-1 and TRBJ1-1, reads KAGVTQTPRYLIKTRGQQVTLSCSPISGHRSVSWYQQTPGQGLQFLFEYFSETQRNKGNFPGRFSGRQFSNSRSEMNVSTLELGDSALYLCASSLGVGNTEAFFGQGTRLTVV.

This clone is a singleton in its sample. This rearrangement joins TRBV27 to TRBJ1-5; TRBD1 agrees at 8 bases. V lost 8 bases, J lost 6 bases, and 6 bases stayed unmatched. Germline CDR1 is MNHEY and CDR2 is SMNVEV (reference sequence). This CDR3 has 13 residues. The CDR3: CASGNRGGQPQHF. The CDR3 bases are TGTGCCAGCGGGAACAGGGGGGGTCAGCCCCAGCATTTT.

The rearrangement joins TRBV19 to TRBJ1-1, with a weak D call TRBD1 (5 bases). The germline V and J ends were trimmed by 3 bases and 4 bases, with 9 bases remaining between them. This CDR3 spans 13 amino acids. Germline V gives CDR1 LNHDA, CDR2 SQIVND (reference sequence). Written as DNA, the CDR3 is TGTGCCAGTAGTATGTTGGGGGGCACTGAAGCTTTCTTT. Amino acids: CASSMLGGTEAFF.

V and J are TRBV4-1 and TRBJ2-1, with D maybe TRBD1 (6 bases). The CDR3 totals 17 residues. From germline, CDR1 is MGHRA and CDR2 YSYEKL. V lost 4 bases to trimming and J lost 0 bases, with 16 bases between them. This CDR3 is CASSPKYWDNSYNEQFF. DNA for the CDR3: TGCGCCAGCAGCCCGAAGTACTGGGACAACTCCTACAATGAGCAGTTCTTC.

This sequence joins TRBV7-8 and TRBJ2-6; D is unclear. Trimming took 1 base from V and 2 from J, leaving 3 bases between them. This CDR3 region has 14 residues. The germline V gene encodes CDR1 SGHVS and CDR2 FQNEAQ. CDR3 amino acids: CASSLEAGANVLTF. CDR3 nucleotides: TGTGCCAGCAGCTTAGAAGCTGGGGCCAACGTCCTGACTTTC. The full variable domain, in which reference TRBV7-8 and TRBJ2-6 provide the parts outside the CDR3, is GAGVSQSPRYKVAKRGQDVALRCDPISGHVSLFWYQQALGQGPEFLTYFQNEAQLDKSGLPSDRFFAERPEGSVSTLKIQRTQQEDSAVYLCASSLEAGANVLTFGAGSRLTVL.